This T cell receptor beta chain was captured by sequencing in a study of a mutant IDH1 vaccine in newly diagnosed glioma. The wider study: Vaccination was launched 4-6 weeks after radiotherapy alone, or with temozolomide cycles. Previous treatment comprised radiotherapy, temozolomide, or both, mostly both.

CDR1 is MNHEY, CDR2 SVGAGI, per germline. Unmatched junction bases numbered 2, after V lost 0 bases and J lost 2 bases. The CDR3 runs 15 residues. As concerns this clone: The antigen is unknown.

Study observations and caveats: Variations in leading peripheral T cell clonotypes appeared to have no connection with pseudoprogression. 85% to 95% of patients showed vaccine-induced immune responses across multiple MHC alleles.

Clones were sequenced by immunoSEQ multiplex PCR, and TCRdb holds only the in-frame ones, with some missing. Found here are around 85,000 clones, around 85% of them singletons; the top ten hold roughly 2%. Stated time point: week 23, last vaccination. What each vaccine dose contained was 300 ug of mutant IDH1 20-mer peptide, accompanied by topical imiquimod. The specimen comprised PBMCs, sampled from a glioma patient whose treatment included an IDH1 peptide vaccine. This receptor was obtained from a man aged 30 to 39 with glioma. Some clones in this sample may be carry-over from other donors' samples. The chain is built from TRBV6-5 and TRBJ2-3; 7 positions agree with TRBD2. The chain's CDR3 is CASSYSRENTDTQYF. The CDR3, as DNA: TGTGCCAGCAGTTACTCGCGGGAGAACACAGATACGCAGTATTTT.